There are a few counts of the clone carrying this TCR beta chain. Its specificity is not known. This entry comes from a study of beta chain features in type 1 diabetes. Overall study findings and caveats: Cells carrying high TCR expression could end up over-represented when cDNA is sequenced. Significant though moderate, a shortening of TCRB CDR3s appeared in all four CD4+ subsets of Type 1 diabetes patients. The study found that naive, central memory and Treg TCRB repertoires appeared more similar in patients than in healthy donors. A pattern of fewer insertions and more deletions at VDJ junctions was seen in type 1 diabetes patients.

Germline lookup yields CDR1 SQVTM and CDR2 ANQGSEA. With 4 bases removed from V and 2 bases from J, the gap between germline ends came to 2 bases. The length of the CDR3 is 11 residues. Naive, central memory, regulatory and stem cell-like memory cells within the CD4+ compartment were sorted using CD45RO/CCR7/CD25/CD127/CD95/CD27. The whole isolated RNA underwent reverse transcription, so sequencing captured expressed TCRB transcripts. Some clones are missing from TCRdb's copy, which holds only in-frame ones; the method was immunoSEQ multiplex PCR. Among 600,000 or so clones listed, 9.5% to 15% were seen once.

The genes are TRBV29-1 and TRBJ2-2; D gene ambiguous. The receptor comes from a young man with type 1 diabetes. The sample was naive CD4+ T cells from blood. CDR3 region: CSVANTGELFF. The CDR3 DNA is TGCAGCGTTGCTAACACCGGGGAGCTGTTTTTT.